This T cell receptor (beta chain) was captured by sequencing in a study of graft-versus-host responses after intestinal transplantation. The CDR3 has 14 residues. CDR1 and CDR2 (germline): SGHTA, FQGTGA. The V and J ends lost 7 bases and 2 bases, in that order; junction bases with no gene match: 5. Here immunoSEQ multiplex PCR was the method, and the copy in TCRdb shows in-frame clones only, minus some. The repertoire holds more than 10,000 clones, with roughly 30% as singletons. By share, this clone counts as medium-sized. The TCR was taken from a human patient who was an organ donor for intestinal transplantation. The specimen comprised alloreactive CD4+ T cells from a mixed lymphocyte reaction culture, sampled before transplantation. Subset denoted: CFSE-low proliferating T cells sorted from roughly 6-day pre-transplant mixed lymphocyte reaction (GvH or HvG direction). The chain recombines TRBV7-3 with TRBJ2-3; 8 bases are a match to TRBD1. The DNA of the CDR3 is TGTGCCAGCAACGACAGGGGTAACACAGATACGCAGTATTTT. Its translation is CASNDRGNTDTQYF. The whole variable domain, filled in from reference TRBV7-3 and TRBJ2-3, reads GAGVSQTPSNKVTEKGKYVELRCDPISGHTALYWYRQSLGQGPEFLIYFQGTGAADDSGLPNDRFFAVRPEGSVSTLKIQRTERGDSAVYLCASNDRGNTDTQYFGPGTRLTVL.